This TCR beta chain was recovered during a study of T cell repertoires in cytomegalovirus infection. TCRdb called the reads again in MiXCR, with one record for every CDR3 protein. The profile shows about 920,000 distinct CDR3 sequences, around 30% of them singletons. This clonotype was observed a few times. The antigen remains undetermined. The TCR originated in a human donor in good health (CMV status not recorded). Some clones in this sample may be carry-over from other donors' samples. The material was cultured CD8+ T cells from PBMCs, obtained from culture after CMV antigen stimulation.

In DNA, the CDR3 is TGTGCCAGCAGCTTAGAAGGCAGGGTCGGCAATCAGCCCCAGCATTTT. Translation: CASSLEGRVGNQPQHF. The chain has TRBV7-8 and TRBJ1-5, with D perhaps TRBD1 (5 bases). The V end was cut by 1 base, the J end by 2 bases, with 12 bases between. CDR3 size: 16 residues. Germline CDR1 is SGHVS and CDR2 is FQNEAQ.